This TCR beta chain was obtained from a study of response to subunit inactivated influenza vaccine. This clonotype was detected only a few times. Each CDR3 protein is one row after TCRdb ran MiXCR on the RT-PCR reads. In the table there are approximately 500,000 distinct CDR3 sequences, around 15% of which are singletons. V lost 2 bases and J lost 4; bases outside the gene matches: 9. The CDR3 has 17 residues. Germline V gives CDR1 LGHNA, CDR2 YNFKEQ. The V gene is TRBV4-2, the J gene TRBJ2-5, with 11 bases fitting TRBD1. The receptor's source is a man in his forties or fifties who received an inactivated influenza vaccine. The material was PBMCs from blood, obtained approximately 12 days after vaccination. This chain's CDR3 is CASSQLRTGGFGETQYF. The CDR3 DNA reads TGTGCCAGCAGCCAACTTAGGACAGGGGGCTTTGGAGAGACCCAGTACTTC.